This is a list of T cell receptor beta chains from one sample in a study of blood T cell repertoires in COVID-19. Profiled with immunoSEQ multiplex PCR; TCRdb holds only in-frame clones, not every one. Seen here are about 240,000 clones, about four fifths observed once, and the top ten hold about 3.2%. The specimen sequenced was peripheral blood. The origin of the receptors is a woman between 18 and 29 years old with acute or convalescent COVID-19. Each CDR3 is given with its conserved first and last residue.

TRBJ2-2	TRBV25-1	CASSGGPGTENTGELFF
TRBJ2-4	TRBV10-3	CAISPGTSGSGAKNIQYF
TRBJ2-7	TRBV15	CATSREVTMGQFYEQYF
TRBJ1-1	TRBV2	CASSEGRTEAFF
TRBJ2-5	TRBV5-4	CASSTQLAGVGETQYF
TRBJ2-1	TRBV5-6	CASSWPGQGYNEQFF
TRBJ2-1	TRBV7-2	CASRRIAGGNNEQFF
TRBJ2-7	TRBV6-5	CASSSPGTSSYEQYF
TRBJ1-1	TRBV3-1/TRBV3-2	CASSRTSGGKNTEAFF
TRBJ2-7	TRBV13	CASSLLAGAGYEQYF
TRBJ2-1	TRBV7-2	CASSLAPGTGVNEQFF
TRBJ2-4	TRBV18	CASSLWVGTAKNIQYF
TRBJ2-1	TRBV6-6	CASSTSGGYNEQFF
TRBJ1-2	TRBV2	CASSDRSQGVSGGYTF
TRBJ1-4	TRBV19	CASSPGQGGEKLFF
TRBJ2-5	TRBV28	CASSLTGGPETQYF
TRBJ2-1	TRBV5-4	CASSLGTSGSNEQFF
TRBJ1-4	TRBV6-2/TRBV6-3	CASSVTGPRELFF
TRBJ2-5	TRBV5-6	CASSKGLAGDQTQYF
TRBJ2-3	TRBV7-9	CASQLAGDHIGTQYF
TRBJ2-1	TRBV19	CASSIGPWSEQFF
TRBJ1-1	TRBV5-6	CASSLVDRTAEAFF
TRBJ2-1	TRBV2	CASRAGGPGNEQFF
TRBJ1-1	TRBV27	CASSLTGLNTEAFF
TRBJ2-1	TRBV27	CASRPGLALNEQFF
TRBJ1-4	TRBV25-1	CASSESARGGQMIVFF
TRBJ1-5	TRBV28	CASSFSSNQPQHF
TRBJ2-1	TRBV24-1	CATSDFGQGPSEQFF
TRBJ2-7	TRBV6-2/TRBV6-3	CASSPPPLAGGLEQYF
TRBJ1-6	TRBV4-3	CASSPWGGRNPLHF
TRBJ2-2	TRBV27	CASTGGIPGELFF
TRBJ1-2	TRBV5-3	CARSARTGTSCYTF
TRBJ1-1	TRBV11-2	CASSDRTGKRGAFF
TRBJ1-6	TRBV6-6	CASSRQGLDNSPLHF
TRBJ2-7	TRBV11-2	CASSTGLAGVMYEQYF
TRBJ2-7	TRBV13	CASSQPTGTGQSEQYF
TRBJ1-1	TRBV29-1	CSVARVTGNTEAFF
TRBJ1-1	TRBV14	CASSQDWTQLENTEAFF
TRBJ2-5	TRBV7-2	CASSRRTGYRWTQYF
TRBJ1-1	TRBV27	CASSLARNTEAFF
TRBJ1-5	TRBV24-1	CATSDSGQGSSHSNQPQHF
TRBJ2-7	TRBV5-1	CASSLGQGSSYEQYF
TRBJ2-7	TRBV7-2	CASSFSLAGDGSYEQYF
TRBJ2-2	TRBV5-4	CASSLTRNTGELFF
TRBJ2-3	TRBV6-5	CASTTGQGFDTQYF